This TCR beta chain was observed in a study of blood T cell repertoires in COVID-19. Only in-frame clones appear in the TCRdb table, and some are missing; sequencing was by immunoSEQ multiplex PCR. This table has under 150,000 clones, 84% appearing once. Trimming at V came to 3 bases and at J to 8 bases, leaving 6 bases not matched to a gene. This CDR3 is built from 15 residues. The V gene's germline CDR1 is LGHNT and CDR2 FRNRAP. Sequencing input: PBMCs or T cells enriched from blood (not recorded which). This chain connects TRBV12-5 to TRBJ2-1, with 11 positions matching TRBD2. The receptor was derived from a man aged 50-59 years in a cohort exposed to, infected with or recovered from COVID-19 (not recorded which). In DNA, the CDR3 is TGTGCTAGTGGTTTTGGTAGCGGGAGGGCGGATGAGCAGTTCTTC. Translated, it gives CASGFGSGRADEQFF.